This record looks at one TCR beta chain sequence and its context. Using its own MiXCR run on the 5' RACE reads, TCRdb lists one record per CDR3 protein. Of 50,000 to 65,000 distinct CDR3 sequences detected, 20% to 25% appear once; the ten largest clones hold 2.5% to 3.5%. Treg sorting used a CD4+CD25+CD127-/low gate. The CDR3 runs to 12 residues. CDR1 MNHNY and CDR2 SVGAGI come from the germline V gene (reference sequence). The V end lost 5 bases, the J end lost 4 bases, and 6 bases lay between the germline ends. The sequenced material came from tumor-infiltrating Tregs sorted from the breast tumor. The clonotype originates from a female donor with breast cancer. This chain connects TRBV6-6 to TRBJ1-3, with D unresolved. The chain's CDR3 is CASSPQGNTIYF. CDR3 nucleotide sequence: TGTGCCAGCAGTCCACAGGGAAACACCATATATTTT.